The 2 T cell receptor beta chains in this list originate from one sample, sequenced in a study of CD8 T cells in Susac syndrome. With random hexamers, roughly 0.45 to 1 ug RNA was reverse transcribed. Via MiXCR, TCRdb re-called the immunoSEQ multiplex PCR reads, giving one row per CDR3 protein. The sample contains 150,000 to 200,000 distinct CDR3 sequences, around 90% of which appear only once. Sequencing input: CD4+ T cells from PBMCs. Receptor source: a human donor in good health.

The chain is built from TRBV5-4 and TRBJ1-1; perhaps TRBD1 as D (5 bases). Germline CDR1 reads SGHNT; CDR2 reads YYREEE (reference sequence). The length of the CDR3 is 13 residues. V was clipped by 3 bases and J by 9 bases, with 15 bases between them. The CDR3 sequence is CASSYNGAAQAFF. CDR3 nucleotides: TGTGCCAGCAGCTATAACGGGGCTGCCCAAGCTTTCTTT.

This rearrangement joins TRBV2 to TRBJ2-7, with 9 positions matching TRBD1. Germline V gives CDR1 SNHLY, CDR2 FYNNEI. The CDR3 totals 14 residues. V lost 4 bases to trimming and J lost 3 bases; unmatched junction nucleotides: 4. The CDR3 coding sequence is TGTGCCAGCAGTGGCGGGACAGGGATCTACGAGCAGTACTTC. This codes for CASSGGTGIYEQYF.